The 21 T cell receptor beta chains below come from one sample, sequenced in a study of blood T cell repertoires in COVID-19. This table comes from immunoSEQ multiplex PCR, and its TCRdb copy is limited to in-frame clones, with some not included. This table has around 160,000 clones, around 83% appearing once. The sequencing sample was made of PBMCs or T cells enriched from blood (not recorded which). The receptors stem from a woman aged 45 to 65 who had been exposed to COVID-19.

This clone was seen a handful of times. The chain has TRBV28 and TRBJ2-1; D unclear. Trimming cost V 6 bases and J 5 bases, with 20 bases left between them. Germline loops: CDR1 MDHEN, CDR2 SYDVKM. The length of the CDR3 is 16 residues. The CDR3 coding sequence is TGTGCCAGCAGCCTCAAGCGAAGCAAAGTAGACAATGAGCAGTTCTTC. It translates to CASSLKRSKVDNEQFF.

The chain joins TRBV19 to TRBJ1-1, with 7 bases matching TRBD1. After removal of 3 bases from V and 1 base from J, the junction contained 2 bases not matched to a gene. The CDR3 consists of 14 residues. Germline values: CDR1 LNHDA, CDR2 SQIVND (reference sequence). CDR3 sequence (DNA): TGTGCCAGTAGTATGGGACAGTGGAACACTGAAGCTTTCTTT. Residues: CASSMGQWNTEAFF.

The chain links TRBV10-2 to TRBJ1-1; a weak D match, TRBD1 (5 bases). Trimming took off 7 bases at V and 2 bases at J, with 17 bases between the two ends. CDR1 WSHSY and CDR2 SAAADI come from the germline V gene. This CDR3 is 15 amino acids long. The CDR3 here is CASTPGGGLNTEAFF. DNA for the CDR3: TGCGCCAGCACCCCGGGGGGGGGACTCAACACTGAAGCTTTCTTT.

The gene calls are TRBV4-3 and TRBJ2-2, with D possibly being TRBD2 (5 bases). Trimming took off 3 bases at V and 5 bases at J, with 7 bases between the two ends. CDR1 LGHNA and CDR2 YSLEER come from the germline V gene. The CDR3 is 13 amino acids. The CDR3 DNA follows: TGCGCCAGCAGCCAGACTACGACCGGGGAGCTGTTTTTT. Protein: CASSQTTTGELFF.

The chain joins TRBV10-1 to TRBJ1-2; perhaps TRBD1 as D (6 bases). This CDR3 has 14 amino acids. The germline gives CDR1 WNHNN, CDR2 SYGVQD (reference sequence). Deletions cut 10 bases from V and 3 bases from J, with 18 bases between. CDR3 region: CANPLGGADYGYTF. CDR3 coding DNA: TGCGCCAACCCCCTAGGGGGGGCAGACTATGGCTACACCTTC.

J is TRBJ1-1 and V is TRBV2; D might be TRBD1 (6 bases). CDR1 is SNHLY and CDR2 is FYNNEI in the germline V gene. The CDR3 has 12 amino acids. V shed 3 bases and J shed 10 bases, with 12 bases lying between them. The CDR3 DNA reads TGTGCCAGCAGTGACTACAGGGATTCAGCTTTCTTT. This translates into CASSDYRDSAFF.

The V call is TRBV4-1, the J call TRBJ1-4; 8 bases are shared with TRBD1. Germline V gene sequence: CDR1 MGHRA, CDR2 YSYEKL. This CDR3 has 16 residues. V gave up 0 bases and J gave up 6 bases; unmatched junction bases: 6. The CDR3 reads CASSQDRTGSYEKLFF. The CDR3 bases are TGCGCCAGCAGCCAAGATCGGACAGGGTCTTATGAAAAACTGTTTTTT.

The V call is TRBV10-3, the J call TRBJ2-7, with TRBD1 matching over 10 bases. The germline CDR1 and CDR2 sequences are ENHRY and SYGVKD. The junction had 0 bases not matched to a gene; V was cut back by 4 bases and J by 6 bases. This CDR3 contains 12 residues. CDR3 bases: TGTGCCATCAGTGGGACAGGGGGCGAGCAGTACTTC. Protein sequence: CAISGTGGEQYF.

The CDR3 spells CASSYLGQSYEQYF. CDR3 sequence (DNA): TGTGCCAGCAGTTACTTGGGCCAATCCTACGAGCAGTACTTC. The chain carries TRBV7-9 and TRBJ2-7, with unresolved D. The CDR3 is made up of 14 amino acids. Deletions cut 6 bases from V and 1 base from J, with 13 bases between. Germline CDR1 SEHNR, CDR2 FQNEAQ (reference sequence).

V gene TRBV4-1 combines with J gene TRBJ2-1; 7 nucleotides align to TRBD2. J was trimmed by 4 bases and V by 2 bases; bases with no gene match: 8. The CDR3 extends over 16 amino acids. The germline CDR1 and CDR2 sequences are MGHRA and YSYEKL. This chain's CDR3 is CASSQLPGLEYNEQFF. CDR3 bases: TGCGCCAGCAGCCAACTCCCTGGACTAGAATACAATGAGCAGTTCTTC.

The gene calls are TRBV2 and TRBJ2-2, with 7 bases lining up with TRBD1. Germline loops: CDR1 SNHLY, CDR2 FYNNEI. This CDR3 is built from 13 residues. Unmatched junction bases numbered 2, after V lost 4 bases and J lost 6 bases. The CDR3, as DNA: TGTGCCAGCAGTGTCAGGGGGTCCGGGGAGCTGTTTTTT. Its translation: CASSVRGSGELFF.

The genes are TRBV9 and TRBJ2-7, with D maybe TRBD2 (5 bases). This CDR3 contains 12 residues. V was pared by 4 bases and J by 6 bases, with 11 bases between. Germline V CDR1 and CDR2: SGDLS, YYNGEE. CDR3 sequence reads: CASSLPRAEQYF. Here the CDR3 DNA reads TGTGCCAGCAGCCTCCCGAGGGCCGAGCAGTACTTC. The full variable domain, its missing parts supplied by reference TRBV9 and TRBJ2-7, is DSGVTQTPKHLITATGQRVTLRCSPRSGDLSVYWYQQSLDQGLQFLIQYYNGEERAKGNILERFSAQQFPDLHSELNLSSLELGDSALYFCASSLPRAEQYFGPGTRLTVT.

The table lists this clone with a count of one. V and J are TRBV7-9 and TRBJ1-2, with TRBD1 matching over 11 bases. V was clipped by 5 bases and J by 4 bases; unmatched bases: 6. The CDR3 is 15 amino acids. Germline-derived CDR1 and CDR2 are SEHNR and FQNEAQ (reference sequence). The CDR3 loop reads CASSLLGQGVYGYTF. The CDR3 DNA reads as TGTGCCAGCAGCCTCCTGGGACAGGGGGTCTATGGCTACACCTTC.

This clone was seen just once. This chain uses TRBV3-1 (or the pseudogene TRBV3-2) with TRBJ2-7; 10 nucleotides agree with TRBD1. Germline V lookup: CDR1 LGHDT, CDR2 YNNKEL (reference sequence). Losses at the gene ends were 3 bases for V and 2 bases for J; bases not matched to a gene: 4. The CDR3 contains 15 residues. CDR3 loop: CASSQRQGAPYEQYF. CDR3 bases: TGTGCCAGCAGCCAGCGACAGGGGGCGCCCTACGAGCAGTACTTC.

The chain joins TRBV4-1 to TRBJ2-5, with D tentatively TRBD2 (6 bases). V was trimmed by 3 bases and J by 2 bases, leaving 13 bases between them. Per germline, CDR1 MGHRA and CDR2 YSYEKL. This CDR3 has 15 residues. The CDR3 protein is CASSHEGLLQETQYF. The CDR3 DNA reads as TGCGCCAGCAGCCACGAGGGACTTTTACAAGAGACCCAGTACTTC.

The chain employs TRBV20-1 and TRBJ2-1, with 9 positions matching TRBD2. J lost 7 bases, V lost 3 bases, and 10 bases had no gene match. Germline-derived CDR1 and CDR2 are DFQATT and SNEGSKA (reference sequence). CDR3 length equals 15 residues. The CDR3 nucleotides read TGCAGTGCTAGTGGCCGAGCGGGAGGTTATAATGAGCAGTTCTTC. It yields the protein CSASGRAGGYNEQFF.

V gene TRBV10-1 combines with J gene TRBJ2-4, with TRBD1 matching over 8 bases. The CDR3 is 15 amino acids. Trimming removed 6 bases from V and 3 bases from J; junction bases left unmatched: 7. The germline V gene encodes CDR1 WNHNN and CDR2 SYGVQD (reference sequence). CDR3 nucleotides: TGCGCCAGCAGCCTCGGGACAGGATACAAAAACATTCAGTACTTC. This encodes CASSLGTGYKNIQYF.

V gene TRBV19 combines with J gene TRBJ1-1; the match to TRBD1 covers 7 bases. CDR3 length: 16 amino acids. J was trimmed by 1 base and V by 9 bases; bases with no gene match: 14. From germline, CDR1 is LNHDA and CDR2 SQIVND (reference sequence). The CDR3 spells CASLSVDRRENTEAFF. CDR3 nucleotides: TGTGCCAGCCTGAGTGTGGACAGGCGCGAGAACACTGAAGCTTTCTTT.

The V gene is TRBV9, the J gene TRBJ1-4; tentative D call: TRBD1 (5 bases). CDR1 and CDR2 (germline): SGDLS, YYNGEE. Trimming stripped 0 bases from V and 0 bases from J, with 12 bases between. This CDR3 is built from 17 residues. The CDR3 here is CASSVATGGATNEKLFF. Here the CDR3 DNA reads TGTGCCAGCAGCGTAGCTACGGGGGGAGCAACTAATGAAAAACTGTTTTTT.

The chain employs TRBV7-3 and TRBJ2-1; 8 bases align to TRBD2. There are 14 residues in the CDR3. Germline CDR1 and CDR2: SGHTA and FQGTGA. The V gene end was trimmed by 5 bases and the J gene end by 4 bases; junction bases not matched to a gene: 4. The DNA of the CDR3 is TGTGCCAGCAGCCTGAGCGGGGGATACAATGAGCAGTTCTTC. Translated: CASSLSGGYNEQFF.

This clone was counted a single time. The J gene is TRBJ2-1, the V gene TRBV7-2, with a weak D call TRBD2 (6 bases). The CDR3 is 19 residues long. The germline V gene encodes CDR1 SGHTA and CDR2 FQGNSA. Trimming left V 2 bases short and J 0 bases short, with 20 bases between. The CDR3 DNA reads TGTGCCAGCAGCTTAAGGTCCCCTTGGCGGGGAAGCTCCTACAATGAGCAGTTCTTC. Protein product: CASSLRSPWRGSSYNEQFF.